This T cell receptor beta chain comes out of a study of T cells in Graves' hyperthyroidism and ophthalmopathy. Study-level results: A median about 7 months before onset, the model predicted ophthalmopathy. Blood also contained most expanded thyroid clonotypes above 0.001.

Among the patients, aged 18 to 65, hyperthyroidism was newly diagnosed and had lasted under 2 months. Fresh peripheral blood, approximately 10 ml, yielded the PBMCs. RNA transcripts served as the template for amplifying TCR beta CDR3 regions. First-round RT-PCR with HTBI primers amplified the TCR CDR3 region. A single record per CDR3 protein comes from TCRdb applying MiXCR to the multiplex PCR reads. The sample includes under 350,000 distinct CDR3 sequences, about 18% of them seen just once. There are many counts of this clonotype. Antigen: not known. This CDR3 has 14 residues. Germline CDR1 reads SGHRS; CDR2 reads YFSETQ. Trimming took 4 bases from V and 4 from J; bases not matched to a gene: 7.

The sequence derives from a woman in her forties or fifties with Graves' hyperthyroidism. Sample: blood. V gene TRBV5-1 combines with J gene TRBJ1-2, with 7 bases identical to TRBD1. CDR3 protein: CASSPEGTAYGYTF. CDR3 coding DNA: TGCGCCAGCAGCCCGGAAGGGACAGCCTATGGCTACACCTTC.